The sequence of this TCR beta chain was determined in a study of blood T cells in healthy people across ages (dated by TCRdb to about 2015). With respect to the entire study: In model experiments, roughly one uniquely barcoded TCR beta cDNA molecule per two T cells was captured by template switching. The study analyzed two additional independent replicas of 1 million unique cDNA reads from the same blood draw for two donors, one aged 18 to 29 and one aged 80 or older. The study measured age-related changes in TCR beta repertoire diversity using deep sequencing normalized with unique cDNA molecular identifiers. The donors were divided into four age groups: young (average approximately 17 years), middle-aged (around 37), aged (about 56) and long-lived (82). What the work shows at the level of the full study, not this receptor alone: Donor CMV infection status was unknown, potentially confounding age-related changes in expanded clonotypes. The long-lived group showed more naive CD4+ T cells, fewer expanded clones and increased TCR diversity than the aged group, suggesting age selection. Estimates of total diversity based on one million sequenced T cells were considered lower bounds and underestimates. A strong correlation was found between observed TCR beta diversity and the percentage of naive T cells measured by flow cytometry. Conclusive comparison of naive and antigen-experienced compartments was prevented by the profiling of bulk unsorted PBMCs. As age increased, observed TCR beta diversity per million T cells dropped in a roughly linear way, and a significant reduction was already evident by age approximately 40.

Preparation of the library involved 5' RACE. Sequencing was performed on an Illumina HiSeq 2500. The second PCR ran for about 6 to 11 cycles and used a J-beta primer mix along with a sample-barcoded 5' primer. Each TCR beta cDNA molecule received a unique molecular identifier from a template-switch 5' adaptor carrying 12 random nucleotides. At least 3 million CDR3-containing paired-end reads were obtained from each sample. First-strand cDNA synthesis was performed from all RNA using the Mint cDNA synthesis kit, with priming by a TRBC-specific oligonucleotide. All cDNA was treated with uracil-DNA glycosylase and then went through a first 18-cycle PCR with the universal primers M1SS and BC2_uni_R. In the authors' own workflow: Each sample was normalized by randomly selecting 1 million high-quality reads, each carrying a distinct molecular identifier. Instead of being binned into consensus sequences, reads that shared molecular identifiers were thrown out. CDR3 identification, clonotype clustering and error correction used MiTCR with a Q25 quality threshold and the strictest error-elimination algorithm. Lower-bound total TCR beta diversity was estimated with a nonparametric unseen species model using Euler transformation. TCRdb trimmed the raw reads at Q25, called clones with MiXCR and kept productive beta chains. Rows are combined by CDR3 protein, so each entry shows the most common genes and DNA. These V and J calls are TCRdb output, not the study's own analysis. The sample contains 750,000 to 850,000 distinct CDR3 sequences, 25% of them found a single time. The ten largest clones represent more than 3% of the sample.

Donors were 35 to 40 systemically healthy Caucasian individuals from Russia aged roughly 6 to 90 years. Each donor gave 8 to 10 milliliters of peripheral blood, drawn into EDTA-treated Vacutainer tubes. Ficoll-Paque density-gradient centrifugation was used to isolate PBMCs, with at least 6.5 million per sample. Total RNA, at least 5 micrograms per sample, was extracted from PBMCs with Trizol reagent. For every donor, flow cytometry on a PBMC aliquot measured the percentage of naive CD45RAhigh/CD27high T cells. Trimming takes 5 bases off V and 7 bases off J; junction bases not matched to a gene: 7. The CDR3 runs 13 residues from the cysteine to the phenylalanine. Only the CDR3 portion is preserved as DNA: 39 bases, with reading frame beginning at the first base. CDR1 SGHAT and CDR2 FQNNGV were looked up in the germline V gene. As regards this clonotype: Its recognized antigen is unknown. No much larger clonotype is one base removed from it; base qualities were not supplied.

The data also belong to a second study, concerning T cells of mothers and their children. As the second paper documents: Donors were nine systemically healthy Caucasian individuals: three mothers and their six children. cDNA synthesis used all of the extracted RNA, with 1.5 ug of RNA in each 15 ul reaction. In the second PCR, sample barcodes and 2-4 random nucleotides were introduced via the M1S primer. Each mother yielded over 9 million TCR beta CDR3 reads and each child 2.5 million to 3 million reads. Thymic selection shapes the output of TCR recombination in a similar way in related and unrelated pairs, and inherited differences have a minor effect. Normalized repertoire overlap was always slightly but never significantly higher in related than unrelated mother-child pairs. Persistent microchimeric T cell clones were not detected, at a sensitivity of 85 to 100 clones per million clonotypes. To look for features that set related mother-child pairs apart from unrelated individuals, the researchers ran deep NGS to compare the TCR beta repertoires of mothers and children. Mothers averaged roughly 40 +/- 4 years of age and children averaged about 10 +/- 4 years. After adapters were ligated using NEBNext reagents, the libraries underwent 100+100 nt paired-end sequencing on an Illumina HiSeq 2000. Mother and child libraries were prepared a month apart and sequenced in separate runs to prevent cross-contamination. Between roughly 500,000 and 2,300,000 distinct TCR beta clonotypes were identified per donor. Naive TCR beta clonotypes were estimated from low-frequency clonotypes matched to each donor's FACS-determined naive share, without sorting.

The TCR comes from a boy aged 5-17 years in good health. In this chain, TRBV11-2 is recombined with TRBJ1-2, with TRBD1 matching 7 junction bases. The sequenced sample consisted of blood. The DNA sequence is TGTGCCAGCAGCCCCGGGACAGAAATTGGCTACACCTTC. This translates into CASSPGTEIGYTF.